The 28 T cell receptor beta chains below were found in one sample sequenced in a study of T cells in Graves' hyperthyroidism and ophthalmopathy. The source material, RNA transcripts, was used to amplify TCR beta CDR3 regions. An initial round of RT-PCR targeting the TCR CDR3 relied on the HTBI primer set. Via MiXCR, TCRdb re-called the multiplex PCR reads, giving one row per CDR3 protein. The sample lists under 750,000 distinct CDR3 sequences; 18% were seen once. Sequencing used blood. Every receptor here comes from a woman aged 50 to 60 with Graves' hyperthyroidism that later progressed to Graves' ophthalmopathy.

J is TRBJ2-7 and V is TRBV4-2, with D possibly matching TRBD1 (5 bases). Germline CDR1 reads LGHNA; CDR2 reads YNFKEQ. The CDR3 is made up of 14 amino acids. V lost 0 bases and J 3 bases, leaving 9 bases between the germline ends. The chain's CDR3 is CASSQDLRVYEQYF. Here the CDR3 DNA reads TGTGCCAGCAGCCAAGATCTCAGGGTCTACGAGCAGTACTTC.

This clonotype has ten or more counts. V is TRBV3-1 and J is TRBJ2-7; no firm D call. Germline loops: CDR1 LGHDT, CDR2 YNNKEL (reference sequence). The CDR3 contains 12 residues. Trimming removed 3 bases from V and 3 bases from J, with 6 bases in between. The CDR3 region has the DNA TGTGCCAGCAGCCAGCAGGTCTACGAGCAGTACTTC. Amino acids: CASSQQVYEQYF.

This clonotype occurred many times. Written as DNA, the CDR3 is TGTGCCAGCAGCAGGACAGATAACTATGGCTACACCTTC. Translated, it gives CASSRTDNYGYTF. The chain links TRBV6-1 to TRBJ1-2, with a tentative D call TRBD1 (6 bases). Germline V gene lookup returns CDR1 MNHNS and CDR2 SASEGT. CDR3 length: 13 residues. V was clipped by 6 bases and J by 1 base, with 9 bases between them.

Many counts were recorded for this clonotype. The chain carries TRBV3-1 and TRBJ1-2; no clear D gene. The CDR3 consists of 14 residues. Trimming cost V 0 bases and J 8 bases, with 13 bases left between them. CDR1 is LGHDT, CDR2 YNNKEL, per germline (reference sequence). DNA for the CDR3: TGTGCCAGCAGCCAAGATACGAATCGGGGAGGCTACACCTTC. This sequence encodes CASSQDTNRGGYTF.

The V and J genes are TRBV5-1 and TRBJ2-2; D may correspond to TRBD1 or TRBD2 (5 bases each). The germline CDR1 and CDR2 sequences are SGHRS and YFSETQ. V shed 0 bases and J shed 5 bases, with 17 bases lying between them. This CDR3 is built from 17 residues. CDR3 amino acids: CASSLVGTTMRTGELFF. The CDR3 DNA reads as TGCGCCAGCAGCTTGGTTGGGACGACTATGAGGACCGGGGAGCTGTTTTTT.

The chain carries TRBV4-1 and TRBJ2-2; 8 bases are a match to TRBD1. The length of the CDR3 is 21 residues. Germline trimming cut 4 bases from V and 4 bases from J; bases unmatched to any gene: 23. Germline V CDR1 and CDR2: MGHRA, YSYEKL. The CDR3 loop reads CASSLEERPIPGTGSTGELFF. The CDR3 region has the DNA TGCGCCAGCAGCCTCGAAGAAAGGCCAATACCCGGGACAGGCAGCACCGGGGAGCTGTTTTTT.

The CDR3 spells CASSPTPGTIQETQYF. CDR3 coding DNA: TGTGCCAGCAGCCCCACACCAGGGACAATACAAGAGACCCAGTACTTC. The rearrangement links TRBV6-1 to TRBJ2-5, with D perhaps matching TRBD1 (6 bases). The CDR3 covers 16 residues. Germline CDR1 is MNHNS and CDR2 is SASEGT. V was clipped by 6 bases and J by 2 bases, with 19 bases between them.

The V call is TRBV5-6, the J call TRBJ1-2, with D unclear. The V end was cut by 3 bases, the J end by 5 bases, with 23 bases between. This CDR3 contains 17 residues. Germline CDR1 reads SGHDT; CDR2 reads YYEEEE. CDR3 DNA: TGTGCCAGCAGCTCCAATTATGAGGGTGAAAGGTCGTATGGCTACACCTTC. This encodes CASSSNYEGERSYGYTF.

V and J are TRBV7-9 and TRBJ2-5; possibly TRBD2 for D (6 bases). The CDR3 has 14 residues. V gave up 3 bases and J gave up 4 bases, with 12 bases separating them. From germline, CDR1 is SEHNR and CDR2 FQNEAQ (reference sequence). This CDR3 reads CASSFRRGRETQYF. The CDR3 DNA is TGTGCCAGCAGCTTTCGGAGGGGTCGAGAGACCCAGTACTTC.

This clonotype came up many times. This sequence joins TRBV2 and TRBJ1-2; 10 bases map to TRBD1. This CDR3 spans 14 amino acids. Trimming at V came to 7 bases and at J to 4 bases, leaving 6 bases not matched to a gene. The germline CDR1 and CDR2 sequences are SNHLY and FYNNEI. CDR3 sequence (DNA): TGTGCCAGCACCAAGGGACAGGGGAGCTATGGCTACACCTTC. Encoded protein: CASTKGQGSYGYTF. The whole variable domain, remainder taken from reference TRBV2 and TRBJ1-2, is EPEVTQTPSHQVTQMGQEVILRCVPISNHLYFYWYRQILGQKVEFLVSFYNNEISEKSEIFDDQFSVERPDGSNFTLKIRSTKLEDSAMYFCASTKGQGSYGYTFGSGTRLTVV.

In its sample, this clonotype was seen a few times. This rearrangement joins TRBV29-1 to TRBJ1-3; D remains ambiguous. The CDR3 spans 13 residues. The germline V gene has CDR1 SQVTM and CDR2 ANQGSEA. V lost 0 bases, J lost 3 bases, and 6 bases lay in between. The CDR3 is CSVEEGFGNTIYF. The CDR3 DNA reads TGCAGCGTTGAAGAGGGATTTGGAAACACCATATATTTT.

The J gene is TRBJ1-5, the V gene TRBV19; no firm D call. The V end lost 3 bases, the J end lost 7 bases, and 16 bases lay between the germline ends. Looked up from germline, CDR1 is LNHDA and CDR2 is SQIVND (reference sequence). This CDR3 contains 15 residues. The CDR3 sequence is CASSIQAGYPQPQHF. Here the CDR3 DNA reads TGTGCCAGTAGTATCCAGGCGGGGTATCCGCAGCCCCAGCATTTT.

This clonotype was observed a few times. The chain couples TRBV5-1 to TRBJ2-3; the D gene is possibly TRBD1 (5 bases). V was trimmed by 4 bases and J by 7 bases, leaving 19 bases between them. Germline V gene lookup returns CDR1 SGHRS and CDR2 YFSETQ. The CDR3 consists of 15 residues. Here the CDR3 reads CASSPSWTPQNTQYF. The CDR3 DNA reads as TGCGCCAGCAGCCCCTCCTGGACACCCCAGAATACGCAGTATTTT.

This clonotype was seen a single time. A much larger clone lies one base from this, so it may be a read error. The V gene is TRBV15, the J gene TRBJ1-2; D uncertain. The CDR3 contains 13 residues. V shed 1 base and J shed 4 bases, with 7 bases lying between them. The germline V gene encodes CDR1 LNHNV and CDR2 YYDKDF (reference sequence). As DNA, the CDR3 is TGTGCCACCAGCAGAGGTGACGCCTATGGCTACACCTTC. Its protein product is CATSRGDAYGYTF.

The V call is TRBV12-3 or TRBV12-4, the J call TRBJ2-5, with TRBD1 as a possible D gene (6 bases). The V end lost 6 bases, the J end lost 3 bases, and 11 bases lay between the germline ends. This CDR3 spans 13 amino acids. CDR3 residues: CASSVGQKETQYF. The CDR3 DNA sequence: TGTGCCAGCAGCGTAGGACAGAAAGAGACCCAGTACTTC.

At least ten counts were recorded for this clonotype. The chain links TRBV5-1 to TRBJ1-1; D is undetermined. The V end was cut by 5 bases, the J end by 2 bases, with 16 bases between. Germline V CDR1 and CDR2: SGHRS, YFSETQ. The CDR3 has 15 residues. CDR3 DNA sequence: TGCGCCAGCAGTCTTCGTCCCAGCACTAACACTGAAGCTTTCTTT. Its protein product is CASSLRPSTNTEAFF.

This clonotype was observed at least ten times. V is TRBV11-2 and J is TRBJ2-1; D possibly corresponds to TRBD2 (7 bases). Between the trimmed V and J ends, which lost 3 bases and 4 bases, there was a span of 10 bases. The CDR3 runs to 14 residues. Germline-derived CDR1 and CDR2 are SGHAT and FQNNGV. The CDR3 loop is CASSLGGAYNEQFF. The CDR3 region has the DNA TGTGCCAGCAGCTTGGGGGGGGCTTACAATGAGCAGTTCTTC.

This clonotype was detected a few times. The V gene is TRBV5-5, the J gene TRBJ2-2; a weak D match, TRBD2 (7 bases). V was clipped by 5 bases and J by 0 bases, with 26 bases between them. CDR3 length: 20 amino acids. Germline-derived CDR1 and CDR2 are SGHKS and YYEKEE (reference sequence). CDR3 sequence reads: CASRGRGNTMGASNTGELFF. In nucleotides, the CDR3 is TGTGCCAGCAGGGGGAGGGGGAATACGATGGGCGCCTCGAACACCGGGGAGCTGTTTTTT.

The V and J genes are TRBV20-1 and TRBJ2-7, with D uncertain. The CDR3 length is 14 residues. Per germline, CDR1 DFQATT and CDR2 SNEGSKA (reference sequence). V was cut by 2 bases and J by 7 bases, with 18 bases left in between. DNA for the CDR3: TGCAGTGCTAGACTTCGTCCCCCACTCGGGGAGCAGTACTTC. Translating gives CSARLRPPLGEQYF.

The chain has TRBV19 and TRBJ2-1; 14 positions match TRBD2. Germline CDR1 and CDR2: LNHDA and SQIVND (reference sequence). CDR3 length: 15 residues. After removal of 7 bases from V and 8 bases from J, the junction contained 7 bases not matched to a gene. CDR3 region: CASKGLAGAPDEQFF. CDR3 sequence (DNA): TGTGCCAGTAAGGGACTAGCGGGGGCACCCGATGAGCAGTTCTTC.

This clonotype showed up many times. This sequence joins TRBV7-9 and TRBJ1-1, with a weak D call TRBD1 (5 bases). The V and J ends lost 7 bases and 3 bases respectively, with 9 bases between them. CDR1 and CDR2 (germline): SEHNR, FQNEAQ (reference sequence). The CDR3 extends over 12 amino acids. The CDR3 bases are TGTGCCAGCACAGGGATATACACTGAAGCTTTCTTT. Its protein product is CASTGIYTEAFF.

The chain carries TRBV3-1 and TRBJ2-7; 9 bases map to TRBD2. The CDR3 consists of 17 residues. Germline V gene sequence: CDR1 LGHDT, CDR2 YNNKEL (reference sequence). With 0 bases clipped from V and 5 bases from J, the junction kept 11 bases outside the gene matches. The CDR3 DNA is TGTGCCAGCAGCCAAGATTGGGCGCGGGGGGGCCTCCACGAGCAGTACTTC. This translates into CASSQDWARGGLHEQYF.

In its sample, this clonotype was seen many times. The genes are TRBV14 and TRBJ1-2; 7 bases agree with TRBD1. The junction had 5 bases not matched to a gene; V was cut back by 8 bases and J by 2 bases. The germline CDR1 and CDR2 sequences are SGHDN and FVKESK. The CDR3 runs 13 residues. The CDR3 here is CASGPGGNYGYTF. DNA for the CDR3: TGTGCCAGCGGGCCAGGGGGGAACTATGGCTACACCTTC.

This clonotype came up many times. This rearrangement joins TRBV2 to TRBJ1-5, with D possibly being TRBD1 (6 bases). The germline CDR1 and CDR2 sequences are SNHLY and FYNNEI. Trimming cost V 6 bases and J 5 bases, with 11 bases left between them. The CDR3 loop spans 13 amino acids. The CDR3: CASRKGGDQPQHF. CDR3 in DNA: TGTGCCAGCAGGAAGGGGGGGGATCAGCCCCAGCATTTT. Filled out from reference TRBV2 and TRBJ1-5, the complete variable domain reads EPEVTQTPSHQVTQMGQEVILRCVPISNHLYFYWYRQILGQKVEFLVSFYNNEISEKSEIFDDQFSVERPDGSNFTLKIRSTKLEDSAMYFCASRKGGDQPQHFGDGTRLSIL.

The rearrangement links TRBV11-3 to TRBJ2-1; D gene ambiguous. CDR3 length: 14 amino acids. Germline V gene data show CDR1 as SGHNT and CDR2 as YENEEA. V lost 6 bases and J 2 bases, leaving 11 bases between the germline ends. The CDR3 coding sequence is TGTGCCAGCAGTTTAACGGCCGCCTACAATGAGCAGTTCTTC. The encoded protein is CASSLTAAYNEQFF.

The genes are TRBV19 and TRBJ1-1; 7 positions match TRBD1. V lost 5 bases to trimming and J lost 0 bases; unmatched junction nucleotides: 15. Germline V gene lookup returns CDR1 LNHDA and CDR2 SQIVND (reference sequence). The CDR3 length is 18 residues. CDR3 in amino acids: CASSRPGQTTKMNTEAFF. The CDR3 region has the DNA TGTGCCAGTAGTCGACCGGGACAGACTACTAAAATGAACACTGAAGCTTTCTTT.

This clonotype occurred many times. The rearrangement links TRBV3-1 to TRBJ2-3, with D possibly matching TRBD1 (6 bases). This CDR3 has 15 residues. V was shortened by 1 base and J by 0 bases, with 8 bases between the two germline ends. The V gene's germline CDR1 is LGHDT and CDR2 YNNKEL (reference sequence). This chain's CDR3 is CASSQADSSTDTQYF. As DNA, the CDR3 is TGTGCCAGCAGCCAAGCGGACAGCAGCACAGATACGCAGTATTTT.

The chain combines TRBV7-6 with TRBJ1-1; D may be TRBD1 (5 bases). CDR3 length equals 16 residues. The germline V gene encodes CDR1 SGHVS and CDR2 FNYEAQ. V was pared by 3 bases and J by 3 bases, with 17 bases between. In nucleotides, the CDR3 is TGTGCCAGCAGCTTTAACGGCAGGGCGGGGCACACTGAAGCTTTCTTT. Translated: CASSFNGRAGHTEAFF.